Each of the 24 T cell receptor beta chains below was sequenced from the same sample in a study of blood T cell repertoires in COVID-19. Sequencing used immunoSEQ multiplex PCR; TCRdb keeps in-frame clones, though not all of them. The table has 300,000 to 350,000 clones, about 90% seen once. The sequencing input was peripheral blood. Every receptor here comes from a woman in her fifties or sixties with COVID-19, enrolled during active disease.

V gene TRBV11-2 combines with J gene TRBJ2-1; 8 bases fit TRBD2. V was clipped by 5 bases and J by 4 bases; unmatched bases: 13. The CDR3 length is 17 residues. Germline V lookup: CDR1 SGHAT, CDR2 FQNNGV. This CDR3 is CASSPSAGTSFYNEQFF. CDR3 in DNA: TGTGCCAGCAGCCCAAGCGCCGGGACTAGTTTTTACAATGAGCAGTTCTTC.

The V and J genes are TRBV5-1 and TRBJ1-5; tentatively, D is TRBD1 (6 bases). This CDR3 contains 17 residues. The germline V and J ends were trimmed by 4 bases and 2 bases, with 19 bases remaining between them. Germline V lookup: CDR1 SGHRS, CDR2 YFSETQ. The CDR3 loop is CASSTRTASGGNQPQHF. The CDR3 nucleotides read TGCGCCAGCAGCACGAGGACAGCTTCAGGGGGCAATCAGCCCCAGCATTTT.

A remark on this clone: One end of the junction is discordant with germline, which a read error may explain. The chain is built from TRBV7-7 and TRBJ2-1, with 7 bases that match TRBD2. CDR3 size: 13 residues. CDR1 is SSHAT and CDR2 is FNYEAQ in the germline V gene (reference sequence). CDR3 in amino acids: CASSLAGHNEQFF. The CDR3 DNA reads TGTGCTAGCAGCTTAGCGGGCCACAATGAGCAGTTCTTC.

The genes are TRBV24-1 and TRBJ2-7; D is perhaps TRBD1 (5 bases). The germline V gene encodes CDR1 KGHDR and CDR2 SFDVKD. The V gene lost 3 bases and the J gene lost 0 bases, with 5 bases spanning the gap. This CDR3 contains 13 residues. The CDR3 DNA reads TGTGCCACCAGTGATGGGGCCTCCTACGAGCAGTACTTC. Protein sequence: CATSDGASYEQYF.

The chain uses TRBV29-1 and TRBJ1-1, with a weak D call TRBD1 (6 bases). Deletions cut 7 bases from V and 2 bases from J, with 23 bases between. This CDR3 has 16 residues. CDR1 SQVTM and CDR2 ANQGSEA come from the germline V gene. The CDR3 nucleotides read TGCAGCGGGGCGGGTCAAATTTTAGGGGGAAACACTGAAGCTTTCTTT. Its protein is CSGAGQILGGNTEAFF.

The chain couples TRBV7-2 to TRBJ2-3; the match to TRBD1 covers 7 bases. The CDR3 has 18 residues. Germline CDR1 reads SGHTA; CDR2 reads FQGNSA. The junction had 14 bases not matched to a gene; V was cut back by 3 bases and J by 2 bases. The CDR3 DNA follows: TGTGCCAGCAGCTTCATCCCAGACAGGGCGGGTTCCACAGATACGCAGTATTTT. The encoded protein is CASSFIPDRAGSTDTQYF.

The table lists this clone with a few counts. This chain links TRBV7-6 with TRBJ2-3; TRBD1 aligns across 7 bases. The CDR3 extends over 16 amino acids. The germline gives CDR1 SGHVS, CDR2 FNYEAQ. V lost 5 bases and J lost 2; bases outside the gene matches: 10. The CDR3 bases are TGTGCCAGCAGCCCCGGGGACAGAGCCTTCACAGATACGCAGTATTTT. Residues: CASSPGDRAFTDTQYF.

This clone was detected only once. The chain is built from TRBV24-1 and TRBJ2-1; 16 bases are a match to TRBD2. Trimming cost V 2 bases and J 7 bases; bases outside gene matches: 10. Germline-derived CDR1 and CDR2 are KGHDR and SFDVKD. This CDR3 is 19 amino acids long. DNA of the CDR3: TGTGCCACCAGTGATTCGGGACTAGCGGGAGGGATTCGGGTAAATGAGCAGTTCTTC. This gives the protein CATSDSGLAGGIRVNEQFF.

The rearrangement uses TRBV29-1 and TRBJ2-5; a possible D gene is TRBD2 (6 bases). Trimming shortened V by 4 bases and J by 4 bases, and 10 bases separated the two germline ends. The germline gives CDR1 SQVTM, CDR2 ANQGSEA. The length of the CDR3 is 12 residues. CDR3 sequence reads: CSVVSEGETQYF. In nucleotides, the CDR3 is TGCAGCGTTGTGTCGGAGGGAGAGACCCAGTACTTC.

The V and J genes are TRBV7-2 and TRBJ1-1, with D maybe TRBD1 (6 bases). This CDR3 has 15 residues. The ends were cut back, 2 bases at V and 1 base at J, with 11 bases in the middle. Per germline, CDR1 SGHTA and CDR2 FQGNSA. The CDR3 DNA reads as TGTGCCAGCAGCTTATGGGCACAGGGGAACACTGAAGCTTTCTTT. Amino acids: CASSLWAQGNTEAFF.

The chain recombines TRBV20-1 with TRBJ1-4; D unclear. The germline V gene has CDR1 DFQATT and CDR2 SNEGSKA (reference sequence). Trimming left V 5 bases short and J 12 bases short, with 13 bases between. The CDR3 is 11 residues long. In nucleotides, the CDR3 is TGCAGTGCTGCATTGGGGAGAGAACTGTTTTTT. It specifies CSAALGRELFF.

The CDR3 region has the DNA TGTGCCAGCAGTTTAGGGGCTAGCTACGAGCAGTACTTC. Its protein product is CASSLGASYEQYF. This chain uses TRBV28 with TRBJ2-7; the D gene is possibly TRBD1 (5 bases). CDR1 is MDHEN, CDR2 SYDVKM, per germline. V was clipped by 2 bases and J by 3 bases, with 8 bases between them. The CDR3 spans 13 residues.

The chain is built from TRBV11-2 and TRBJ2-3; maybe TRBD1 (5 bases). V shed 5 bases and J shed 4 bases, with 19 bases lying between them. CDR1 is SGHAT and CDR2 is FQNNGV in the germline V gene. This CDR3 is built from 16 residues. The CDR3 spells CASSPGSKPSADTQYF. CDR3 DNA sequence: TGTGCCAGCAGCCCAGGGTCGAAGCCCTCGGCAGATACGCAGTATTTT.

This clone appeared a few times. The chain couples TRBV18 to TRBJ1-1, with D possibly matching TRBD1 (6 bases). The CDR3 runs 15 residues. Germline V CDR1 and CDR2: KGHSH, LQKENI. The V gene lost 6 bases and the J gene lost 2 bases, with 16 bases spanning the gap. CDR3 in DNA: TGTGCCAGCTCTAGCAGTCTTGGGGGCAACACTGAAGCTTTCTTT. Protein product: CASSSSLGGNTEAFF.

The rearrangement uses TRBV7-9 and TRBJ2-1, with 9 bases fitting TRBD2. The CDR3 totals 18 residues. Germline lookup yields CDR1 SEHNR and CDR2 FQNEAQ (reference sequence). With 1 base clipped from V and 2 bases from J, the junction kept 9 bases outside the gene matches. CDR3 residues: CASSLGGSREGPYNEQFF. The DNA for the CDR3 is TGTGCCAGCAGCTTAGGGGGGTCGCGGGAGGGACCCTACAATGAGCAGTTCTTC.

The V gene is TRBV27, the J gene TRBJ1-4, with D perhaps matching TRBD1 (5 bases). The germline CDR1 and CDR2 sequences are MNHEY and SMNVEV (reference sequence). This CDR3 region has 15 residues. V was shortened by 5 bases and J by 3 bases, with 13 bases between the two germline ends. CDR3 loop: CASSPDRKSNEKLFF. The CDR3 DNA follows: TGTGCCAGCAGTCCAGACAGAAAGTCTAATGAAAAACTGTTTTTT.

The CDR3 DNA follows: TGTGCCAGCAGTTTCAAGGACTCAAAGCAGTACTTC. This codes for CASSFKDSKQYF. This chain links TRBV27 with TRBJ2-7; the D gene is possibly TRBD2 (5 bases). V was trimmed by 3 bases and J by 8 bases, leaving 11 bases between them. From germline, CDR1 is MNHEY and CDR2 SMNVEV (reference sequence). There are 12 residues in the CDR3.

The chain employs TRBV12-5 and TRBJ2-1; 7 bases are a match to TRBD1. The CDR3 length is 14 residues. V shed 6 bases, J shed 9 bases, and the junction held 11 bases outside the gene matches. Germline lookup yields CDR1 LGHNT and CDR2 FRNRAP. CDR3 nucleotides: TGTGCTAGTGGGTCCGGTAAGGGGGCGGGTGAGCAGTTCTTC. It translates to CASGSGKGAGEQFF.

In DNA form, the CDR3 reads TGTGCCATCAGTGAGCGACTAGCGGGAGTAACAGATACGCAGTATTTT. It specifies CAISERLAGVTDTQYF. The chain is built from TRBV10-3 and TRBJ2-3, with 12 positions matching TRBD2. The CDR3 has 16 residues. Trimming removed 2 bases from V and 3 bases from J; junction bases left unmatched: 3. In germline, CDR1 is ENHRY, CDR2 SYGVKD.

The chain combines TRBV6-2 or TRBV6-3 with TRBJ1-5; TRBD1 matches at 8 bases. The trim removed 4 bases at V and 3 bases at J, leaving 14 bases unmatched. Germline V gene lookup returns CDR1 MNHEY and CDR2 SVGEGT. The CDR3 length is 18 residues. The CDR3 is CASSSNPRRTGFNQPQHF. The DNA for the CDR3 is TGTGCCAGCAGTTCCAACCCACGTCGGACAGGGTTCAATCAGCCCCAGCATTTT.

The chain couples TRBV19 to TRBJ1-2; D is unresolved. Trimming stripped 8 bases from V and 7 bases from J, with 11 bases between. The CDR3 length is 11 residues. CDR1 and CDR2 (germline): LNHDA, SQIVND (reference sequence). CDR3 bases: TGTGCCAGTGGAGGGTTGAGTGGCTACACCTTC. Translating it yields CASGGLSGYTF.

With respect to this clone: The sample carries other DNA sequences with the same CDR3. The V gene is TRBV19, the J gene TRBJ2-5; 11 bases are a match to TRBD1. Germline V gene sequence: CDR1 LNHDA, CDR2 SQIVND (reference sequence). CDR3 length equals 15 residues. V lost 6 bases, J lost 4 bases, and 7 bases stayed unmatched. The DNA for the CDR3 is TGTGCCAGTAGCAGCTTCGGACAGGGGGCAGAGACCCAGTACTTC. It translates to CASSSFGQGAETQYF.

This clone was found once. This same CDR3 is encoded by further DNA sequences in the sample. The V gene is TRBV5-1, the J gene TRBJ2-7; TRBD1 aligns across 9 bases. This CDR3 region has 15 residues. Germline lookup yields CDR1 SGHRS and CDR2 YFSETQ. V lost 0 bases, J lost 1 base, and 2 bases stayed unmatched. For the CDR3, the DNA is TGCGCCAGCAGCTTGGGCGGGACAGGGTCCTACGAGCAGTACTTC. This gives the protein CASSLGGTGSYEQYF. The whole variable domain, remainder taken from reference TRBV5-1 and TRBJ2-7, is KAGVTQTPRYLIKTRGQQVTLSCSPISGHRSVSWYQQTPGQGLQFLFEYFSETQRNKGNFPGRFSGRQFSNSRSEMNVSTLELGDSALYLCASSLGGTGSYEQYFGPGTRLTVT.

J is TRBJ1-1 and V is TRBV2; TRBD1 aligns across 7 bases. V lost 5 bases to trimming and J lost 2 bases; unmatched junction nucleotides: 5. Looked up from germline, CDR1 is SNHLY and CDR2 is FYNNEI. The CDR3 is 14 amino acids. The CDR3 nucleotides are TGTGCCAGCAGTTCACAGGGGTCTAACACTGAAGCTTTCTTT. Residues: CASSSQGSNTEAFF.